A single sample is the source of the 17 T cell receptor beta chains below, sequenced in a study of neoadjuvant anti-PD-1 for oral cavity cancer. TCRdb's table, derived via immunoSEQ multiplex PCR, lists solely in-frame clones and lacks some. The top ten hold around 3% of the sample, which has 75,000 to 100,000 clones, under 90% seen once. The sequenced sample was PBMCs, obtained before nivolumab (anti-PD-1) treatment. These receptors were collected from a person between 35 and 79 years old with oral cavity squamous cell carcinoma.

This rearrangement joins TRBV10-1 to TRBJ2-3; D is unclear. The CDR3 runs 15 residues. Per the germline V gene, CDR1 is WNHNN and CDR2 is SYGVQD (reference sequence). V lost 2 bases and J 2 bases, leaving 11 bases between the germline ends. The CDR3 protein is CASSESSTNTDTQYF. The CDR3 region has the DNA TGCGCCAGCAGTGAGAGTAGTACTAACACAGATACGCAGTATTTT.

This chain joins TRBV14 and TRBJ2-4; D uncertain. Germline-derived CDR1 and CDR2 are SGHDN and FVKESK. The CDR3 is 14 amino acids. V was clipped by 4 bases and J by 1 base, with 8 bases between them. CDR3 sequence: CASSPGMAKNIQYF. The CDR3 DNA follows: TGTGCCAGCAGCCCCGGCATGGCCAAAAACATTCAGTACTTC.

This chain joins TRBV27 and TRBJ2-5, with TRBD2 matching over 8 bases. This CDR3 has 15 amino acids. Germline V CDR1 and CDR2: MNHEY, SMNVEV (reference sequence). Trimming took 3 bases from V and 5 from J; bases not matched to a gene: 8. Here the CDR3 DNA reads TGTGCCAGCAGTTTCTCTCGGACTAGCAAGGAGACCCAGTACTTC. Amino acid sequence: CASSFSRTSKETQYF.

The chain has TRBV30 and TRBJ2-3; 9 positions match TRBD2. Germline V gene sequence: CDR1 GTSNPN, CDR2 SVGIG (reference sequence). CDR3 size: 19 residues. V lost 3 bases and J lost 3; bases outside the gene matches: 19. Here the CDR3 DNA reads TGTGCCTGGAGCGACTCCCTGGCGGGAGGGCCCGCACGGACAGATACGCAGTATTTT. Protein: CAWSDSLAGGPARTDTQYF.

This clone was observed a single time. The chain has TRBV10-3 and TRBJ2-1; a possible D gene is TRBD1 (7 bases). The V end lost 10 bases, the J end lost 7 bases, and 17 bases lay between the germline ends. In germline, CDR1 is ENHRY, CDR2 SYGVKD. The CDR3 spans 13 residues. The CDR3, as DNA: TGTGCCACCGTGGAGGGGGCGCGGAATGAGCAGTTCTTC. It translates to CATVEGARNEQFF.

A note on this clone: At one end, the junction sequence differs from germline, possibly due to a read error. The chain uses TRBV2 and TRBJ2-5; TRBD1 aligns across 8 bases. The CDR3 has 15 residues. The germline V gene encodes CDR1 SNHLY and CDR2 FYNNEI. The CDR3 spells CASSEGQGGKQTQYF. As DNA, the CDR3 is TGTGCCAGCAGCGAAGGACAGGGTGGAAAGCAGACCCAGTACTTC.

This rearrangement joins TRBV9 to TRBJ2-1; the match to TRBD2 covers 10 bases. The CDR3 runs to 16 residues. Germline V gene sequence: CDR1 SGDLS, CDR2 YYNGEE. Trimming at V came to 0 bases and at J to 7 bases, leaving 7 bases not matched to a gene. The CDR3 loop reads CASSVDVSGRMNEQFF. The CDR3 nucleotides are TGTGCCAGCAGCGTAGATGTTAGCGGGAGGATGAATGAGCAGTTCTTC.

The V call is TRBV6-6, the J call TRBJ2-5, with D uncertain. CDR3 length equals 12 residues. Per the germline V gene, CDR1 is MNHNY and CDR2 is SVGAGI (reference sequence). V was clipped by 7 bases and J by 4 bases, with 10 bases between them. The CDR3 DNA reads as TGTGCCAGCACTACGGTAGGAGAGACCCAGTACTTC. This encodes CASTTVGETQYF.

The CDR3 DNA follows: TGTGCCAGCAGCCAAAACCGGGACAGGGCCTACGAGCAGTACTTC. Translation gives CASSQNRDRAYEQYF. V gene TRBV6-1 combines with J gene TRBJ2-7, with TRBD1 matching 9 bases. V dropped 6 bases and J dropped 2; count of bases not matched to a gene: 8. Per the germline V gene, CDR1 is MNHNS and CDR2 is SASEGT. The CDR3 loop spans 15 amino acids.

The rearrangement joins TRBV5-4 to TRBJ2-5; TRBD2 agrees at 14 bases. From germline, CDR1 is SGHNT and CDR2 YYREEE (reference sequence). The CDR3 runs to 17 residues. Losses at the gene ends were 1 base for V and 3 bases for J; bases not matched to a gene: 5. The chain's CDR3 is CASSLSRGLAGEETQYF. CDR3 sequence (DNA): TGTGCCAGCAGCTTGAGTCGGGGACTAGCGGGAGAAGAGACCCAGTACTTC.

The chain joins TRBV30 to TRBJ2-1; D not resolved. V was shortened by 0 bases and J by 0 bases, with 3 bases between the two germline ends. CDR1 is GTSNPN, CDR2 SVGIG, per germline (reference sequence). This CDR3 region has 13 residues. The CDR3 DNA reads as TGTGCCTGGAGTGTAAACTCCTACAATGAGCAGTTCTTC. It is translated as CAWSVNSYNEQFF.

The chain links TRBV2 to TRBJ2-2, with a possible D match to TRBD1 (5 bases). This CDR3 is built from 15 residues. Germline V gene data show CDR1 as SNHLY and CDR2 as FYNNEI. The ends were cut back, 2 bases at V and 3 bases at J, with 10 bases in the middle. The CDR3 protein is CASSEQGADTGELFF. CDR3 DNA sequence: TGTGCCAGCAGTGAACAAGGGGCCGACACCGGGGAGCTGTTTTTT.

The V gene is TRBV2, the J gene TRBJ2-7; no clear D. The CDR3 sequence is 11 residues long. The germline V and J ends were trimmed by 3 bases and 2 bases, with 2 bases remaining between them. Germline assignment: CDR1 SNHLY and CDR2 FYNNEI. The CDR3 bases are TGTGCCAGCAGTGAGACCTACGAGCAGTACTTC. This sequence encodes CASSETYEQYF.

This chain connects TRBV29-1 to TRBJ2-2; D unresolved. The CDR3 is 14 amino acids. From germline, CDR1 is SQVTM and CDR2 ANQGSEA. V was cut by 3 bases and J by 1 base, with 9 bases left in between. The chain's CDR3 is CSVERIQNTGELFF. CDR3 nucleotides: TGCAGCGTTGAGCGGATCCAGAACACCGGGGAGCTGTTTTTT.

On this clone: This sample includes further DNA sequences coding for the same CDR3. This chain links TRBV6-1 with TRBJ1-1; D not certain. The V gene's germline CDR1 is MNHNS and CDR2 SASEGT. This CDR3 region has 14 residues. Trimming stripped 3 bases from V and 2 bases from J, with 10 bases between. CDR3 sequence (DNA): TGTGCCAGCAGTGACCGAGCCACCAACACTGAAGCTTTCTTT. Translation gives CASSDRATNTEAFF.

This rearrangement joins TRBV5-1 to TRBJ2-3, with D possibly TRBD2 on 5 matching bases. CDR1 is SGHRS and CDR2 is YFSETQ in the germline V gene. CDR3 length: 17 residues. Trimming pared 4 bases from V and 3 bases from J, leaving 21 bases between. CDR3 coding DNA: TGCGCCAGCAGCGAGGGCCAAACGGCCGCTTTAACAGATACGCAGTATTTT. Its translation is CASSEGQTAALTDTQYF. Based on the CDR3 plus reference TRBV5-1 and TRBJ2-3, the full variable domain is KAGVTQTPRYLIKTRGQQVTLSCSPISGHRSVSWYQQTPGQGLQFLFEYFSETQRNKGNFPGRFSGRQFSNSRSEMNVSTLELGDSALYLCASSEGQTAALTDTQYFGPGTRLTVL.

The chain combines TRBV5-1 with TRBJ2-7; 8 nucleotides align to TRBD2. Trimming took 4 bases from V and 1 from J; bases not matched to a gene: 4. CDR1 and CDR2 from the germline V gene are SGHRS and YFSETQ. This CDR3 region has 14 residues. Here the CDR3 DNA reads TGCGCCAGCAGCCCGGGACTAGTTTCCTACGAGCAGTACTTC. Its protein is CASSPGLVSYEQYF.